The 2 T cell receptor beta chains below all came from one sample that was sequenced in a study of spatial heterogeneity in lung cancer (dated 2019 in TCRdb). The time point label on this specimen signifies: sample taken at primary tumor resection. Whole RNA extracted from tumor and nontumor lung tissue, or from cryopreserved PBMC samples, was used for TCR sequencing without cell sorting. The library was prepared using 5' RACE. Sequencing instrument: NextSeq 500. TCRdb took the public reads, trimmed them with fastp at Q25, ran MiXCR for clone calling and kept in-frame beta chains. CDR3 protein duplicates are merged, each entry listing the most common genes and DNA. The sample includes about 50,000 distinct CDR3 sequences, with 7.5% to 9% observed a single time. The ten largest clonotypes hold less than 15% of the sample. The sample in question was PBMCs, obtained at surgery. These receptor sequences come from a female donor with early-stage non-small cell lung cancer.

This clonotype was counted many times. CDR3 region: CSARDLGQGFEQFF. DNA of the CDR3: TGCAGTGCTAGAGATCTCGGGCAGGGATTCGAGCAGTTCTTC. The chain employs TRBV20-1 and TRBJ2-1; a possible D gene is TRBD1 (5 bases). This CDR3 is built from 14 residues. Germline V CDR1 and CDR2: DFQATT, SNEGSKA (reference sequence). V lost 0 bases and J lost 10, with 16 bases in between.

Comment on this clonotype: A clone one base away is much larger, so this may be a read error. The genes are TRBV5-1 and TRBJ2-7, with D uncertain. CDR3 length equals 14 residues. Germline V gives CDR1 SGHRS, CDR2 YFSETQ. With 6 bases removed from V and 1 base from J, the gap between germline ends came to 14 bases. The CDR3 DNA is TGCGCCAGCAAACCGCGGAACAGATCCTACGAGCAGTACTTC. Its protein is CASKPRNRSYEQYF.